What follows are 28 T cell receptor beta chains derived from one specimen sequenced in a study of CD8+CD57+ T cells in acquired aplastic anemia. Profiling of TCR beta VDJ combinations and CDR3 sequences used genomic DNA as template. Each CDR3 protein is one row after TCRdb ran MiXCR on the reads. Seen here are hundreds of thousands of distinct CDR3 sequences, around 68% observed once, and the top ten hold more than 3.5%. The sequenced material came from sorted CD4+, CD8+, or CD8+CD57+ T cells (not recorded which) from PBMCs. Every receptor here comes from a human donor in good health, serving as a control.

The chain is built from TRBV7-4 and TRBJ2-1; 8 positions match TRBD2. This CDR3 contains 14 residues. V lost 5 bases to trimming and J lost 10 bases; unmatched junction nucleotides: 10. Per germline, CDR1 SGHVT and CDR2 SQSDAQ. The CDR3 region has the DNA TGTGCCAGCAGCGCGGGGGGCTCTCCGCCGGAGCAGTTCTTC. This encodes CASSAGGSPPEQFF.

A note on this clonotype: A much larger clonotype is one base distant, so this may be a read error. V usage is TRBV20-1 and J usage is TRBJ2-5; D uncertain. The CDR3 covers 12 residues. Trimming pared 1 base from V and 3 bases from J, leaving 6 bases between. The germline V gene encodes CDR1 DFQATT and CDR2 SNEGSKA (reference sequence). CDR3 in amino acids: CSARGYEETQYF. CDR3 in DNA: TGCAGTGCTAGAGGGTACGAAGAGACCCAGTACTTC.

Worth noting for this clonotype: One end of the junction is discordant with germline, which a read error may explain. V and J are TRBV20-1 and TRBJ1-1; a possible D gene is TRBD1 (5 bases). The CDR3 totals 15 residues. Looked up from germline, CDR1 is DFQATT and CDR2 is SNEGSKA (reference sequence). Here the CDR3 reads CSARKGASVGTEAFF. The DNA for the CDR3 is TGCAGTGCTAGGAAAGGGGCCTCGGTAGGCACTGAAGCCTTCTTT.

This clonotype showed up just once. The chain recombines TRBV7-2 with TRBJ2-1, with 9 bases aligning to TRBD1. The junction had 18 bases not matched to a gene; V was cut back by 5 bases and J by 13 bases. The germline gives CDR1 SGHTA, CDR2 FQGNSA. The CDR3 spans 16 residues. CDR3 sequence: CASSPGQGSWSGYQFF. The CDR3 DNA sequence: TGTGCCAGCAGCCCTGGACAGGGGTCGTGGTCTGGCTACCAGTTCTTC.

In regard to this clonotype: The final CDR3 position lacks the conserved phenylalanine or tryptophan, pointing to a likely read error. The DNA is omitted, as the CDR3 cannot be located on it reliably, and the CDR3 follows TCRdb's listing. The V and J genes are TRBV7-2 and TRBJ2-7; TRBD1 is taken as the D call from the table, unchecked against the DNA. Both ends counted, the CDR3 spans 13 residues. Germline V gene sequence: CDR1 SGHTA, CDR2 FQGNSA. CDR3 region: CASRKELDRETQY.

The gene calls are TRBV7-9 and TRBJ2-1; 8 positions match TRBD1. The CDR3 has 14 amino acids. CDR1 is SEHNR and CDR2 is FQNEAQ in the germline V gene (reference sequence). V shed 5 bases and J 3 bases; nucleotides not matched to a gene: 3. The CDR3 reads CASSPGQGYNEQFF. CDR3 bases: TGTGCCAGCAGCCCAGGACAGGGCTACAATGAGCAGTTCTTC.

The chain joins TRBV9 to TRBJ1-1, with a possible D match to TRBD1 (5 bases). The V end was cut by 4 bases, the J end by 6 bases, with 19 bases between. Germline assignment: CDR1 SGDLS and CDR2 YYNGEE. The CDR3 is 15 residues long. The CDR3 here is CASSYLGGVCAEAFF. The CDR3 nucleotides are TGTGCCAGCAGCTACTTAGGAGGGGTTTGCGCTGAAGCTTTCTTT.

This rearrangement joins TRBV2 to TRBJ1-4; TRBD1 is a possible D gene (5 bases). V shed 7 bases and J shed 17 bases, with 26 bases lying between them. CDR1 is SNHLY, CDR2 FYNNEI, per germline. The CDR3 is 14 amino acids. CDR3 in DNA: TGTGCCAGCATGGGACTCGCCAACTATGAAAACACCTTTTTT. This sequence encodes CASMGLANYENTFF.

The chain employs TRBV12-3 or TRBV12-4 and TRBJ2-5; 9 positions match TRBD2. J was trimmed by 12 bases and V by 1 base; bases with no gene match: 12. This CDR3 region has 15 residues. In nucleotides, the CDR3 is TGTGCCAGCAGTTTAGGCGGGGGGGAGACTGACAATGAGTACTTC. Its translation: CASSLGGGETDNEYF.

V gene TRBV20-1 combines with J gene TRBJ1-2, with D tentatively TRBD1 (5 bases). CDR3 length: 13 residues. With 3 bases removed from V and 4 bases from J, the gap between germline ends came to 12 bases. Germline V gene lookup returns CDR1 DFQATT and CDR2 SNEGSKA (reference sequence). CDR3 nucleotides: TGCAGTGCTAGTAAGGGGTGGGGCTATGGCTACACCTTC. Translating gives CSASKGWGYGYTF.

This chain links TRBV9 with TRBJ2-3; D could derive from TRBD1 or TRBD2 (7 bases each). The V gene's germline CDR1 is SGDLS and CDR2 YYNGEE. The CDR3 has 15 residues. V lost 4 bases and J 5 bases, leaving 17 bases between the germline ends. CDR3 bases: TGTGCCAGCAGCTCCAGGGGGGGGGCCGAAGATACGCAGTATTTT. Translated, it gives CASSSRGGAEDTQYF. Using reference TRBV9 and TRBJ2-3 for the parts outside the CDR3, the full variable domain is DSGVTQTPKHLITATGQRVTLRCSPRSGDLSVYWYQQSLDQGLQFLIQYYNGEERAKGNILERFSAQQFPDLHSELNLSSLELGDSALYFCASSSRGGAEDTQYFGPGTRLTVL.

The table lists this clonotype with many counts. V usage is TRBV20-1 and J usage is TRBJ2-1; TRBD2 might be the D (5 bases). Trimming left V 6 bases short and J 7 bases short, with 16 bases between. Germline CDR1 is DFQATT and CDR2 is SNEGSKA (reference sequence). This CDR3 has 13 residues. CDR3 in DNA: TGCAGTGCCATGACCGGAGGTAAAAATGAGCAGTTCTTC. Encoded protein: CSAMTGGKNEQFF.

The rearrangement joins TRBV7-2 to TRBJ2-5, with D hard to call. The J call may be faulty, since TRBJ2-1 better matches the DNA end. This CDR3 is built from 14 residues. CDR1 and CDR2 from the germline V gene are SGHTA and FQGNSA. CDR3 DNA sequence: TGTGCCAGCAGTGAAGGCTTTAGAGTAGATGCGCAGTTCTTC. It translates to CASSEGFRVDAQFF.

On this clonotype itself: Mismatch with germline at one junction end may stem from a read error. This chain links TRBV7-2 with TRBJ1-6, with a possible D match to TRBD1 (6 bases). This CDR3 contains 14 residues. Per the germline V gene, CDR1 is SGHTA and CDR2 is FQGNSA. The CDR3 DNA sequence: TGTGCCAGCAGCCCACAGACCGAGACAGGAGGTGGCTACTTT. Its protein product is CASSPQTETGGGYF.

The chain is built from TRBV10-3 and TRBJ1-6; D ambiguous. Trimming cost V 10 bases and J 6 bases, with 13 bases left between them. Germline CDR1 reads ENHRY; CDR2 reads SYGVKD. The CDR3 runs to 13 residues. CDR3 in amino acids: CASIENGNSPLHF. The DNA of the CDR3 is TGTGCCAGCATTGAGAACGGTAATTCACCCCTCCACTTT.

This chain links TRBV7-9 with TRBJ1-1, with TRBD1 matching over 8 bases. CDR3 length: 15 amino acids. V lost 5 bases and J lost 14; bases outside the gene matches: 19. Germline V gene lookup returns CDR1 SEHNR and CDR2 FQNEAQ (reference sequence). CDR3 sequence (DNA): TGTGCCAGCAGCGACCGGGACAGGAGTGGAAACACCATATTCTTT. Its translation: CASSDRDRSGNTIFF. Together with reference TRBV7-9 and TRBJ1-1, the CDR3 gives the full variable domain: DTGVSQNPRHKITKRGQNVTFRCDPISEHNRLYWYRQTLGQGPEFLTYFQNEAQLEKSRLLSDRFSAERPKGSFSTLEIQRTEQGDSAMYLCASSDRDRSGNTIFFGQGTRLTVV.

The chain employs TRBV7-2 and TRBJ1-6; D call uncertain. This CDR3 has 13 amino acids. V lost 4 bases to trimming and J lost 13 bases, with 14 bases between them. From germline, CDR1 is SGHTA and CDR2 FQGNSA. This CDR3 reads CASSSSGEGPLHF. CDR3 nucleotide sequence: TGTGCCAGCAGCTCTAGCGGGGAAGGGCCCCTCCACTTT.

The chain employs TRBV19 and TRBJ2-3; a possible D gene is TRBD2 (6 bases). V was pared by 4 bases and J by 2 bases, with 22 bases between. This CDR3 is built from 18 residues. The germline V gene has CDR1 LNHDA and CDR2 SQIVND (reference sequence). In DNA, the CDR3 is TGTGCCAGTAGTAGGGGATGGCGGAGGGCCTCCGTCACAGATACGCAGTATTTT. Its translation is CASSRGWRRASVTDTQYF.

This clonotype was found many times. This chain joins TRBV5-1 and TRBJ2-7; 7 bases fit TRBD2. V gave up 6 bases and J gave up 6 bases; unmatched junction bases: 15. The CDR3 runs 15 residues. From germline, CDR1 is SGHRS and CDR2 YFSETQ. The CDR3 DNA reads as TGCGCCAGCACCTGGGAGGGACCCTCTAATTCCGAGCAGTACTTC. Encoded protein: CASTWEGPSNSEQYF.

This clonotype has at least ten counts. V and J are TRBV20-1 and TRBJ2-5; TRBD2 matches at 9 bases. Losses at the gene ends were 6 bases for V and 5 bases for J; bases not matched to a gene: 16. Germline V CDR1 and CDR2: DFQATT, SNEGSKA (reference sequence). The CDR3 has 16 residues. CDR3 region: CSARDGAGGPLETQYF. CDR3 sequence (DNA): TGCAGTGCGCGGGATGGCGCGGGGGGGCCCCTCGAGACCCAGTACTTC.

The table lists this clonotype with a count of one. This may arise from a read error, as a much more abundant clone is one base away. This chain uses TRBV20-1 with TRBJ1-1, with D tentatively TRBD1 (6 bases). V was pared by 5 bases and J by 1 base, with 17 bases between. This CDR3 is 15 amino acids long. Germline V lookup: CDR1 DFQATT, CDR2 SNEGSKA (reference sequence). The CDR3 nucleotides read TGCAGTGCTGGACTGACAGGTAGCCGGAACACTGAAGCTTTCTTT. Amino acid sequence: CSAGLTGSRNTEAFF.

The chain links TRBV5-1 to TRBJ2-7, with no clear D. Per germline, CDR1 SGHRS and CDR2 YFSETQ. V gave up 4 bases and J gave up 4 bases, with 12 bases separating them. This CDR3 has 13 amino acids. CDR3 DNA sequence: TGCGCCAGCAGCCAAGAAGGCTCATACGAGCAGTACTTC. This codes for CASSQEGSYEQYF.

The V and J genes are TRBV5-1 and TRBJ1-2; 8 positions agree with TRBD1. Trimming took 4 bases from V and 7 from J; bases not matched to a gene: 12. The CDR3 has 15 residues. The germline gives CDR1 SGHRS, CDR2 YFSETQ. Here the CDR3 DNA reads TGCGCCAGCAGCCCAGGACAGGGTCGGGTTAGTGGCTACACCTTC. Translated, it gives CASSPGQGRVSGYTF.

This sequence joins TRBV2 and TRBJ1-4, with D maybe TRBD1 (6 bases). The last part of the DNA fits TRBJ1-1 better; the J call may be wrong. Germline V gene sequence: CDR1 SNHLY, CDR2 FYNNEI. The CDR3 length is 14 residues. CDR3 sequence reads: CASSVEGDNTEAFF. DNA for the CDR3: TGTGCCAGCAGTGTAGAGGGGGACAACACTGAAGCTTTCTTT.

The chain employs TRBV5-1 and TRBJ2-3; tentative D call: TRBD2 (7 bases). V was pared by 4 bases and J by 6 bases, with 15 bases between. CDR3 length: 14 amino acids. Germline-derived CDR1 and CDR2 are SGHRS and YFSETQ. In DNA, the CDR3 is TGCGCCAGCAGCCCAGGGGACTACGACGATACGCAGTATTTT. It is translated as CASSPGDYDDTQYF.

This clonotype was observed a single time. This chain joins TRBV7-3 and TRBJ1-2; 9 bases are shared with TRBD1. The CDR3 has 14 residues. Germline V lookup: CDR1 SGHTA, CDR2 FQGTGA. The junction had 8 bases not matched to a gene; V was cut back by 5 bases and J by 7 bases. The CDR3 DNA is TGTGCCAGCAGCGGACAGGGGACATTGGGTGGCTACACCTTC. Its translation: CASSGQGTLGGYTF.

As regards this clonotype: A read error may be the cause here, since a much bigger clone is one base away. This chain uses TRBV6-5 with TRBJ2-3; tentatively, D is TRBD1 (6 bases). V was pared by 6 bases and J by 3 bases, with 19 bases between. The germline V gene encodes CDR1 MNHEY and CDR2 SVGAGI. The CDR3 sequence is 16 residues long. CDR3 in DNA: TGTGCCAGCAGCGGAGCACCGGGACAACCTACAGATACGCAGTATTTT. This encodes CASSGAPGQPTDTQYF.

This clonotype turned up a few times. The chain employs TRBV29-1 and TRBJ1-2, with 10 positions matching TRBD1. The CDR3 spans 14 residues. V trimming: 6 bases; J trimming: 3 bases; junction bases outside the gene matches: 7. The germline V gene has CDR1 SQVTM and CDR2 ANQGSEA. CDR3 sequence: CSVERQGAYYGYTF. The CDR3 bases are TGCAGCGTGGAAAGACAGGGGGCTTACTATGGCTACACCTTC. The full variable domain, its missing parts supplied by reference TRBV29-1 and TRBJ1-2, is SAVISQKPSRDICQRGTSLTIQCQVDSQVTMMFWYRQQPGQSLTLIATANQGSEATYESGFVIDKFPISRPNLTFSTLTVSNMSPEDSSIYLCSVERQGAYYGYTFGSGTRLTVV.